Listed below are T cell receptor beta chains from one sample, sequenced in a study of blood T cell repertoires in COVID-19. Measured with immunoSEQ multiplex PCR; TCRdb has only the in-frame clones, and not every one. This sample yields roughly 70,000 clones, of which around 88% are seen a single time; around a fifth belongs to the top ten. The sample consisted of peripheral blood. The receptors stem from a woman of 80 years or more with acute or convalescent COVID-19. CDR3s include the opening cysteine and the closing phenylalanine or tryptophan. Fields, in order: CDR3 length, J gene, clone size, V gene, D gene, CDR3 protein, CDR3 DNA. The D gene is left open where the match is weak. Only some rows state a clone size, as once, few, many or a class for expanded clones.

length: 16; J: TRBJ2-5; size: NA; V: TRBV18; D: TRBD2; CDR3: CASSPVAGGNQETQYF; DNA: TGTGCCAGCTCACCGGTTGCGGGGGGGAACCAAGAGACCCAGTACTTC
length: 15; J: TRBJ1-1; size: once; V: TRBV5-1; D: NA; CDR3: CASSSLTGYNTEAFF; DNA: TGCGCCAGCAGTTCGCTTACAGGGTATAACACTGAAGCTTTCTTT
length: 15; J: TRBJ1-6; size: NA; V: TRBV10-3; D: NA; CDR3: CAISAGDSGISPLHF; DNA: TGTGCCATCAGTGCGGGGGACTCTGGAATTTCACCCCTCCACTTT
length: 13; J: TRBJ2-2; size: NA; V: TRBV24-1; D: NA; CDR3: CATATPNTGELFF; DNA: TGTGCCACCGCGACTCCGAACACCGGGGAGCTGTTTTTT
length: 14; J: TRBJ2-6; size: NA; V: TRBV27; D: NA; CDR3: CASSFRRGANVLTF; DNA: TGTGCCAGCAGTTTTCGGCGGGGGGCCAACGTCCTGACTTTC
length: 13; J: TRBJ1-2; size: NA; V: TRBV6-4; D: TRBD1; CDR3: CASSGAYRGRYTF; DNA: TGTGCCAGCAGTGGAGCCTACAGGGGCCGCTACACCTTC
length: 14; J: TRBJ1-2; size: NA; V: TRBV28; D: NA; CDR3: CASSSPGLNYGYTF; DNA: TGTGCCAGCAGTTCCCCAGGCCTTAACTATGGCTACACCTTC
length: 15; J: TRBJ1-2; size: NA; V: TRBV4-1; D: TRBD1; CDR3: CASSQLTGPPYGYTF; DNA: TGCGCCAGCAGCCAGCTGACAGGGCCCCCCTATGGCTACACCTTC
length: 15; J: TRBJ2-3; size: few; V: TRBV18; D: TRBD1; CDR3: CASSTGQGSTDTQYF; DNA: TGTGCCAGCTCCACCGGACAGGGGTCCACAGATACGCAGTATTTT
length: 15; J: TRBJ2-7; size: NA; V: TRBV28; D: TRBD1; CDR3: CASSLAGGASYEQYF; DNA: TGTGCCAGCAGTCTGGCAGGGGGCGCATCCTACGAGCAGTACTTC
length: 15; J: TRBJ1-1; size: few; V: TRBV28; D: TRBD1; CDR3: CASSYYSRQGARAFF; DNA: TGTGCCAGCAGTTACTACTCAAGACAGGGGGCGCGAGCTTTCTTT
length: 13; J: TRBJ1-6; size: NA; V: TRBV6-5; D: NA; CDR3: CASSYSSTAPLHF; DNA: TGTGCCAGCAGTTACTCGTCAACGGCACCCCTCCACTTT
length: 11; J: TRBJ2-1; size: NA; V: TRBV29-1; D: TRBD2; CDR3: CSVASGGEQFF; DNA: TGCAGCGTTGCGTCGGGGGGTGAGCAGTTCTTC
length: 14; J: TRBJ1-5; size: NA; V: TRBV7-2; D: TRBD1; CDR3: CASSHGTGGQPQHF; DNA: TGTGCCAGCAGCCACGGGACAGGGGGTCAGCCCCAGCATTTT
length: 15; J: TRBJ2-7; size: NA; V: TRBV3-1/TRBV3-2; D: TRBD2; CDR3: CASSRQRGGNYEQYF; DNA: TGTGCCAGCAGCCGGCAGCGGGGGGGAAACTACGAGCAGTACTTC
length: 14; J: TRBJ1-3; size: NA; V: TRBV9; D: NA; CDR3: CASSGDIFGNTIYF; DNA: TGTGCCAGCAGCGGGGACATTTTTGGAAACACCATATATTTT
length: 14; J: TRBJ2-7; size: NA; V: TRBV7-2; D: NA; CDR3: CACSLGRYSYEQYF; DNA: TGTGCCTGCAGCTTAGGGAGGTACTCCTACGAGCAGTACTTC
length: 14; J: TRBJ1-6; size: NA; V: TRBV2; D: NA; CDR3: CASSSGQPNSPLHF; DNA: TGTGCCAGCAGTTCCGGACAACCTAATTCACCCCTCCACTTT
length: 12; J: TRBJ2-1; size: NA; V: TRBV5-1; D: NA; CDR3: CASSLVLNEQFF; DNA: TGCGCCAGCAGCTTGGTGCTAAATGAGCAGTTCTTC
length: 14; J: TRBJ1-2; size: NA; V: TRBV7-9; D: TRBD1; CDR3: CASSQGQGNGGYTF; DNA: TGTGCCAGCAGCCAGGGACAGGGGAATGGAGGCTACACCTTC
length: 14; J: TRBJ1-5; size: NA; V: TRBV28; D: NA; CDR3: CALGGMNSNQPQHF; DNA: TGTGCCTTAGGGGGTATGAATAGCAATCAGCCCCAGCATTTT
length: 13; J: TRBJ2-5; size: NA; V: TRBV19; D: TRBD1; CDR3: CASSTTGGETQYF; DNA: TGTGCCAGTAGTACCACAGGGGGAGAGACCCAGTACTTC
length: 16; J: TRBJ1-3; size: NA; V: TRBV15; D: TRBD1; CDR3: CATSRATGLSGNTIYF; DNA: TGTGCCACCAGCAGAGCGACAGGGCTCTCTGGAAACACCATATATTTT
length: 15; J: TRBJ1-2; size: NA; V: TRBV19; D: TRBD1; CDR3: CASSTQGALPYGYTF; DNA: TGTGCCAGTAGTACTCAGGGGGCTCTTCCCTATGGCTACACCTTC
length: 15; J: TRBJ2-7; size: NA; V: TRBV6-2/TRBV6-3; D: TRBD2; CDR3: CASSNEGLAGSEQYF; DNA: TGTGCCAGCAGTAATGAAGGACTAGCGGGTTCTGAGCAGTACTTC
length: 13; J: TRBJ1-5; size: NA; V: TRBV7-8; D: TRBD1; CDR3: CASSRDSDQPQHF; DNA: TGTGCCAGCAGCCGGGACAGCGATCAGCCCCAGCATTTT
length: 15; J: TRBJ1-2; size: NA; V: TRBV6-5; D: TRBD1; CDR3: CASSYGVTGASGYTF; DNA: TGTGCCAGCAGTTACGGGGTAACAGGGGCCTCTGGCTACACCTTC
length: 14; J: TRBJ1-5; size: NA; V: TRBV2; D: NA; CDR3: CASSENLQGQPQHF; DNA: TGTGCCAGCAGTGAGAACCTACAGGGCCAGCCCCAGCATTTT
length: 22; J: TRBJ2-5; size: NA; V: TRBV5-1; D: TRBD2; CDR3: CASSFPTVASGTGQSYRETQYF; DNA: TGCGCCAGCAGCTTCCCGACTGTGGCTAGCGGGACCGGACAAAGTTACCGGGAGACCCAGTACTTC
length: 15; J: TRBJ1-1; size: NA; V: TRBV5-1; D: NA; CDR3: CASSLRQGLNTEAFF; DNA: TGCGCCAGCAGCTTGAGGCAGGGGTTAAACACTGAAGCTTTCTTT
length: 16; J: TRBJ1-5; size: NA; V: TRBV19; D: TRBD1; CDR3: CASTPWGQGAIQPQHF; DNA: TGTGCCAGTACCCCTTGGGGACAGGGGGCAATTCAGCCCCAGCATTTT
length: 14; J: TRBJ2-7; size: NA; V: TRBV28; D: NA; CDR3: CASSSLGALREQYF; DNA: TGTGCCAGCAGTTCGTTAGGGGCGCTCAGGGAGCAGTACTTC
length: 15; J: TRBJ1-5; size: NA; V: TRBV5-5; D: NA; CDR3: CASSLRRDTNQPQHF; DNA: TGTGCCAGCAGCTTGCGGAGGGATACCAATCAGCCCCAGCATTTT
length: 17; J: TRBJ2-7; size: NA; V: TRBV7-2; D: TRBD2; CDR3: CASSLVVSVAGGYEQYF; DNA: TGTGCCAGCAGCTTAGTGGTTTCGGTAGCGGGAGGGTACGAGCAGTACTTC
length: 16; J: TRBJ2-2; size: NA; V: TRBV5-6; D: TRBD1; CDR3: CASSILDRENTGELFF; DNA: TGTGCCAGCAGCATCCTGGACAGGGAAAACACCGGGGAGCTGTTTTTT
length: 12; J: TRBJ1-1; size: NA; V: TRBV12-3/TRBV12-4; D: NA; CDR3: CASSPVNTEAFF; DNA: TGTGCCAGCAGTCCAGTGAACACTGAAGCTTTCTTT
length: 15; J: TRBJ2-1; size: NA; V: TRBV7-2; D: TRBD2; CDR3: CASVSGSGSYNEQFF; DNA: TGTGCCAGCGTCAGCGGGAGTGGCTCCTACAATGAGCAGTTCTTC
length: 16; J: TRBJ1-5; size: NA; V: TRBV15; D: NA; CDR3: CATSSSGQGDNQPQHF; DNA: TGTGCCACCAGCAGCTCCGGGCAGGGCGACAATCAGCCCCAGCATTTT
length: 14; J: TRBJ1-3; size: NA; V: TRBV3-1/TRBV3-2; D: TRBD1; CDR3: CASSQGGYGNTIYF; DNA: TGTGCCAGCTCTCAGGGGGGTTATGGAAACACCATATATTTT
length: 12; J: TRBJ1-5; size: NA; V: TRBV19; D: NA; CDR3: CASNQGNQPQHF; DNA: TGTGCCAGTAACCAGGGGAATCAGCCCCAGCATTTT
length: 14; J: TRBJ1-5; size: NA; V: TRBV6-6; D: TRBD1; CDR3: CASSGQGESQPQHF; DNA: TGTGCCAGCAGTGGACAGGGGGAGAGTCAGCCCCAGCATTTT
length: 15; J: TRBJ2-7; size: NA; V: TRBV9; D: NA; CDR3: CASSVEASKSYEQYF; DNA: TGTGCCAGCAGCGTAGAGGCTAGCAAGAGCTACGAGCAGTACTTC
length: 14; J: TRBJ1-6; size: NA; V: TRBV2; D: NA; CDR3: CASSEWGPNSPLHF; DNA: TGTGCCAGCAGTGAATGGGGGCCTAATTCACCCCTCCACTTT
length: 17; J: TRBJ2-3; size: NA; V: TRBV5-6; D: TRBD2; CDR3: CASSYQRGETSTDTQYF; DNA: TGTGCCAGCAGCTACCAGCGGGGGGAGACTAGCACAGATACGCAGTATTTT